Listed below are T cell receptor beta chains from one sample, sequenced in a study of long-term antiretroviral therapy in people with HIV. Method: immunoSEQ multiplex PCR; TCRdb's copy keeps in-frame clones and lacks some. The table includes around 15,000 clones, approximately 91% detected once. Sequences were derived from unsorted PBMCs, sampled 0.6 years after starting antiretroviral therapy. These receptors all stem from a woman aged 40 to 50 with HIV. The CDR3 runs from the conserved cysteine through the conserved F or W. A D gene is named only where the DNA matches it firmly. Expanded clones get a size class; other rows say once, few or many, or leave the size out.

abundance	d_gene	v_gene	j_gene	CDR3aa	CDR3nt
.	.	TRBV5-4	TRBJ2-3	CASSLEPRGGTDTQYF	TGTGCCAGCAGCTTGGAGCCTAGGGGCGGCACAGATACGCAGTATTTT
.	TRBD2	TRBV7-2	TRBJ2-1	CASSQLAGLLNEQFF	TGTGCCAGCAGCCAACTAGCGGGGTTACTCAATGAGCAGTTCTTC
.	TRBD1	TRBV18	TRBJ1-4	CASSPTGGLEKLFF	TGTGCCAGCTCACCGACAGGGGGCCTTGAAAAGCTGTTTTTT
.	TRBD1	TRBV7-9	TRBJ1-4	CASSQEPGQINEKLFF	TGTGCCAGCAGCCAAGAACCGGGACAGATTAATGAAAAACTGTTTTTT
once	.	TRBV19	TRBJ2-1	CASSIDLGGTFNNEQFF	TGTGCCAGTAGTATAGATCTAGGGGGGACTTTCAACAATGAGCAGTTCTTC
.	TRBD1	TRBV27	TRBJ2-7	CASSGGTGRNEQYF	TGTGCCAGCAGTGGAGGGACAGGGAGGAACGAGCAGTACTTC
.	.	TRBV5-3	TRBJ1-6	CARSLMPSGGPSSYNSPLHF	TGTGCCAGAAGCTTGATGCCGAGTGGAGGACCAAGCTCCTATAATTCACCCCTCCACTTT
.	.	TRBV19	TRBJ1-2	CASSIGGFNYGYTF	TGTGCCAGTAGTATCGGCGGGTTTAACTATGGCTACACCTTC
.	TRBD1	TRBV7-9	TRBJ2-1	CASSPTGTGSNEQFF	TGTGCCAGCAGCCCTACCGGGACAGGAAGCAATGAGCAGTTCTTC
.	TRBD1	TRBV6-4	TRBJ2-2	CASSDGTGGPGELFF	TGTGCCAGCAGTGACGGGACAGGGGGGCCCGGGGAGCTGTTTTTT
.	TRBD1	TRBV5-1	TRBJ2-2	CASSSGDRPSPTGELFF	TGCGCCAGCAGCTCCGGGGACAGGCCCAGCCCCACCGGGGAGCTGTTTTTT
.	.	TRBV19	TRBJ1-2	CASSIDHGRSNYGYTF	TGTGCCAGTAGTATAGATCATGGCAGAAGTAACTATGGCTACACCTTC
.	.	TRBV7-2	TRBJ2-5	CASRRGWVDQETQYF	TGTGCCAGCAGGCGAGGGTGGGTGGACCAAGAGACCCAGTACTTC
.	TRBD1	TRBV30	TRBJ2-7	CAWTLKTGDHEQYF	TGTGCCTGGACCCTAAAGACAGGGGACCACGAGCAGTACTTC
.	.	TRBV4-1	TRBJ1-2	CASSQVEGTYGYTF	TGCGCCAGCAGCCAAGTTGAAGGGACCTATGGCTACACCTTC
.	.	TRBV27	TRBJ1-2	CASSQRGGKGRGYTF	TGTGCCAGCAGTCAACGAGGGGGAAAGGGACGTGGCTACACCTTC
.	.	TRBV10-3	TRBJ1-5	CAISESGVLSNQPQHF	TGTGCCATCAGTGAGTCTGGGGTACTTAGCAATCAGCCCCAGCATTTT
.	TRBD1	TRBV11-2	TRBJ1-2	CASSSMDRSNYGYTF	TGTGCCAGCAGCTCCATGGACAGGAGCAACTATGGCTACACCTTC
once	TRBD1	TRBV25-1	TRBJ1-2	CASSDNRGPGMRGYTF	TGTGCCAGCAGTGATAACAGGGGGCCTGGTATGAGGGGCTACACCTTC
few	.	TRBV6-5	TRBJ1-6	CASSLSGSPLHF	TGTGCCAGCAGCCTTTCAGGTTCACCCCTCCACTTT
.	.	TRBV28	TRBJ2-7	CASSSGTLGLDEQYF	TGTGCCAGCAGTTCAGGGACCCTGGGTCTCGACGAGCAGTACTTC
few	.	TRBV9	TRBJ1-6	CASSVVTRMNSPLHF	TGTGCCAGCAGCGTAGTCACGCGTATGAATTCACCCCTCCACTTT
.	.	TRBV2	TRBJ2-7	CASYRDISYEQYF	TGTGCCAGCTACCGGGACATTTCCTACGAGCAGTACTTC
.	.	TRBV7-2	TRBJ1-3	CASSLDYGNTIYF	TGTGCCAGCAGCCTTGATTATGGAAACACCATATATTTT
.	.	TRBV7-9	TRBJ1-1	CASSLDRAEAFF	TGTGCCAGCAGCTTAGACCGGGCCGAAGCTTTCTTT
.	TRBD2	TRBV29-1	TRBJ2-3	CSVEVYGSGGVSTDTQYF	TGCAGCGTTGAAGTCTATGGCAGCGGGGGGGTCAGCACAGATACGCAGTATTTT
.	.	TRBV27	TRBJ1-6	CASSPNGNSSPLHF	TGTGCCAGCAGTCCAAATGGAAATAGTTCACCCCTCCACTTT
.	TRBD1	TRBV6-5	TRBJ1-1	CASSYGTGAGAFF	TGTGCCAGCAGTTACGGGACAGGAGCTGGAGCTTTCTTT
.	TRBD1	TRBV5-4	TRBJ1-2	CASSIPRDSYGYTF	TGTGCCAGCAGCATACCACGGGACAGCTATGGCTACACCTTC
.	TRBD2	TRBV7-2	TRBJ2-1	CASSGVSGGSTEQFF	TGTGCCAGCAGTGGCGTTAGCGGGGGGAGTACTGAGCAGTTCTTC
once	TRBD1	TRBV19	TRBJ1-1	CASRPLDREGTEAFF	TGTGCCAGTAGACCACTCGACAGGGAGGGCACTGAAGCTTTCTTT
.	.	TRBV7-9	TRBJ1-1	CASSSDRTMNTEAFF	TGTGCCAGCAGCTCGGACAGAACCATGAACACTGAAGCTTTCTTT
.	.	TRBV6-5	TRBJ1-2	CASSPQGTGYGYTF	TGTGCCAGCAGTCCTCAAGGGACGGGTTATGGCTACACCTTC
.	.	TRBV25-1	TRBJ1-5	CASSDDTYSNQPQHF	TGTGCCAGCAGTGACGACACCTATAGCAATCAGCCCCAGCATTTT
.	.	TRBV7-9	TRBJ1-2	CASSTEATGKGNGYTF	TGTGCCAGCAGTACAGAGGCCACAGGGAAGGGGAATGGCTACACCTTC
.	.	TRBV20-1	TRBJ2-3	CSAPQVAGQYF	TGCAGTGCACCACAGGTGGCGGGGCAGTATTTT
.	TRBD1	TRBV5-6	TRBJ2-7	CASSPGQDYEQYF	TGTGCCAGCAGCCCGGGACAGGACTACGAGCAGTACTTC
.	.	TRBV29-1	TRBJ1-5	CSVGRAVNQPQHF	TGCAGCGTTGGTAGGGCAGTCAATCAGCCCCAGCATTTT
.	TRBD1	TRBV18	TRBJ1-5	CASSQDRGRDQPQHF	TGTGCCAGCTCACAGGACAGGGGGCGCGATCAGCCCCAGCATTTT
.	TRBD1	TRBV27	TRBJ1-1	CASRGQGNTEAFF	TGTGCCAGCAGGGGACAGGGGAACACTGAAGCTTTCTTT
.	TRBD2	TRBV14	TRBJ2-3	CASSQETSFSTDTQYF	TGTGCCAGCAGCCAAGAGACTAGCTTTAGCACAGATACGCAGTATTTT
.	.	TRBV19	TRBJ2-4	CATQQGENIQYF	TGTGCCACCCAACAGGGCGAAAACATTCAGTACTTC
.	.	TRBV18	TRBJ1-1	CASSPANQGWRAEAFF	TGTGCCAGCTCACCCGCTAACCAGGGATGGAGGGCTGAAGCTTTCTTT
.	TRBD1	TRBV4-3	TRBJ2-2	CASSQSRGQVGELFF	TGCGCCAGCAGCCAAAGCAGGGGGCAGGTCGGGGAGCTGTTTTTT
.	TRBD1	TRBV19	TRBJ1-2	CASSRGMEGASSYGYTF	TGTGCCAGTAGCCGTGGTATGGAGGGGGCGTCTAGCTATGGCTACACCTTC
.	TRBD2	TRBV5-1	TRBJ2-1	CASRTLAGSLNEQFF	TGCGCCAGCAGAACCCTAGCGGGGTCCCTCAATGAGCAGTTCTTC
.	TRBD1	TRBV6-5	TRBJ2-7	CASSYSLDRFGREQYF	TGTGCCAGCAGTTACTCTCTGGACAGGTTTGGGCGCGAGCAGTACTTC
.	.	TRBV19	TRBJ1-6	CASSIDRGASDAYNSPLHF	TGTGCCAGTAGTATAGATCGGGGGGCCTCGGACGCCTATAATTCACCCCTCCACTTT
.	.	TRBV7-2	TRBJ1-5	CASSALNQPQHF	TGTGCCAGCAGCGCTCTCAATCAGCCCCAGCATTTT
.	.	TRBV5-5	TRBJ1-1	CASSPWGADRDTEAFF	TGTGCCAGCAGCCCTTGGGGGGCGGATCGAGACACTGAAGCTTTCTTT
.	TRBD1	TRBV19	TRBJ1-5	CASRVGQGLGQPQHF	TGTGCCAGTAGGGTCGGACAGGGTTTGGGTCAGCCCCAGCATTTT
.	TRBD1	TRBV6-1	TRBJ1-1	CASSAGQGATEAFF	TGTGCCAGCAGTGCGGGACAGGGGGCGACTGAAGCTTTCTTT
.	.	TRBV7-9	TRBJ2-7	CASSLGTDKLYEQYF	TGTGCCAGCAGCTTAGGGACTGACAAGCTCTACGAGCAGTACTTC